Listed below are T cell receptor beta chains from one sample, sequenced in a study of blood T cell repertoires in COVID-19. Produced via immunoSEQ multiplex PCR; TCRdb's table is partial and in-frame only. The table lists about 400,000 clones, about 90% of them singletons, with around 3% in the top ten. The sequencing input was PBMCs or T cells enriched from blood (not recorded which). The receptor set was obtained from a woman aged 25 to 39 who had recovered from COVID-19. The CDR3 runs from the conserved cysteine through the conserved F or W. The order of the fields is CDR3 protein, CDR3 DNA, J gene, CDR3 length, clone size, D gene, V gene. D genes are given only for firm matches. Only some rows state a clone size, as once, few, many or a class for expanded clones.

CASSPGQGLGYEQYF,TGTGCCAGCTCACCGGGACAGGGGTTAGGTTACGAGCAGTACTTC,TRBJ2-7,15,.,TRBD1,TRBV18
CASSDRGRGYTF,TGTGCCAGCAGTGACAGGGGCCGTGGCTACACCTTC,TRBJ1-2,12,once,.,TRBV6-4
CASTPRQGYGYTF,TGTGCCAGCACCCCGAGACAGGGCTATGGCTACACCTTC,TRBJ1-2,13,.,TRBD1,TRBV6-5
CASSYSTGGNSPLHF,TGTGCCAGCAGTTACTCTACAGGAGGGAATTCACCCCTCCACTTT,TRBJ1-6,15,.,.,TRBV6-5
CASSESGEYTEAFF,TGTGCCAGCAGTGAATCAGGGGAGTACACTGAAGCTTTCTTT,TRBJ1-1,14,few,.,TRBV6-1
CASSQGVNTEAFF,TGTGCCAGCAGTCAGGGGGTAAACACTGAAGCTTTCTTT,TRBJ1-1,13,.,TRBD1,TRBV25-1
CASTSAGGDTIYF,TGTGCCAGCACCAGTGCGGGAGGGGACACCATATATTTT,TRBJ1-3,13,.,.,TRBV7-8
CASREGSTDTQYF,TGTGCCAGCAGGGAGGGGAGCACAGATACGCAGTATTTT,TRBJ2-3,13,.,.,TRBV9
CSASGLAGTYEQYF,TGCAGTGCTAGTGGACTAGCGGGAACCTACGAGCAGTACTTC,TRBJ2-7,14,.,TRBD2,TRBV20-1
CASSKVSGSNNEQFF,TGTGCCAGCAGTAAGGTTAGCGGGAGTAACAATGAGCAGTTCTTC,TRBJ2-1,15,.,TRBD2,TRBV27
CASSGRTGTGANVLTF,TGCGCCAGCAGCGGACGGACAGGGACTGGGGCCAACGTCCTGACTTTC,TRBJ2-6,16,.,TRBD1,TRBV4-1
CASSQEATGYTGELFF,TGCGCCAGCAGCCAGGAAGCGACAGGGTATACCGGGGAGCTGTTTTTT,TRBJ2-2,16,.,TRBD1,TRBV4-1
CSASPLRRSTGELFF,TGCAGTGCTAGTCCCCTCCGTAGGAGCACCGGGGAGCTGTTTTTT,TRBJ2-2,15,few,.,TRBV20-1
CASSLPTGANEKLFF,TGCGCCAGCAGCCTCCCGACAGGAGCTAATGAAAAACTGTTTTTT,TRBJ1-4,15,few,.,TRBV5-1
CASSEYTSTSGRDTQYF,TGTGCCAGCAGTGAATATACTTCGACTAGCGGGAGGGATACGCAGTATTTT,TRBJ2-3,17,.,TRBD2,TRBV25-1
CASSQDAGWQGMITDTQYF,TGTGCCAGCAGCCAAGATGCCGGGTGGCAGGGAATGATCACAGATACGCAGTATTTT,TRBJ2-3,19,.,.,TRBV4-2
CASSLKSPDWTSGPYNEQFF,TGCGCCAGCAGCTTAAAATCTCCGGATTGGACTAGCGGGCCCTACAATGAGCAGTTCTTC,TRBJ2-1,20,.,TRBD2,TRBV5-1
CASSPWTGYGYTF,TGCGCCAGCAGCCCCTGGACAGGGTATGGCTACACCTTC,TRBJ1-2,13,.,TRBD1,TRBV4-1
CASGYSGNTIYF,TGTGCCTCCGGTTACTCTGGAAACACCATATATTTT,TRBJ1-3,12,once,.,TRBV30
CASSLGRPHRGWDDSPLHF,TGTGCCAGTAGTCTTGGACGGCCGCACAGGGGGTGGGACGATTCACCCCTCCACTTT,TRBJ1-6,19,.,TRBD1,TRBV19
CASSQDGQALSYGYTF,TGTGCCAGCAGCCAGGATGGACAGGCCCTTAGCTATGGCTACACCTTC,TRBJ1-2,16,.,TRBD1,TRBV5-8
CASSPRVFGETQYF,TGCGCCAGCAGCCCCCGCGTGTTCGGGGAGACCCAGTACTTC,TRBJ2-5,14,.,.,TRBV4-1
CASRLTGDTEAFF,TGTGCCAGCAGACTGACAGGGGACACTGAAGCTTTCTTT,TRBJ1-1,13,.,TRBD1,TRBV7-9
CASSQVPIYGYTF,TGTGCCAGCAGCCAGGTCCCAATCTATGGCTACACCTTC,TRBJ1-2,13,.,.,TRBV6-5
CASSSGLAGFRTDTQYF,TGTGCCAGCAGCTCCGGACTAGCGGGATTTCGGACAGATACGCAGTATTTT,TRBJ2-3,17,.,TRBD2,TRBV7-6
CASSQELRTDRNTIYF,TGTGCCAGCAGCCAAGAATTGAGGACAGACAGAAACACCATATATTTT,TRBJ1-3,16,.,.,TRBV14
CASSYPRGSGYEQFF,TGTGCCAGCAGTTACCCCAGGGGGTCTGGCTATGAGCAGTTCTTC,TRBJ2-1,15,.,TRBD1,TRBV6-2/TRBV6-3
CASSLFLSPGTEAFF,TGCGCCAGCAGCTTGTTTTTGAGCCCGGGTACTGAAGCTTTCTTT,TRBJ1-1,15,.,.,TRBV5-1
CASRISGEETQYF,TGTGCCAGCAGGATTAGCGGGGAAGAGACCCAGTACTTC,TRBJ2-5,13,once,TRBD2,TRBV12-3/TRBV12-4
CAISPDRVSYEQYF,TGTGCCATCAGTCCGGACAGGGTCAGTTACGAGCAGTACTTC,TRBJ2-7,14,.,TRBD1,TRBV10-3
CASSSTYNEQFF,TGTGCCAGCAGCTCCACCTACAATGAGCAGTTCTTC,TRBJ2-1,12,.,.,TRBV13
CASSPPNRQFYGYTF,TGTGCCAGCTCACCACCGAACAGGCAATTCTATGGCTACACCTTC,TRBJ1-2,15,.,.,TRBV18
CASNLPTGFVSYNEQFF,TGTGCCAGCAACCTACCTACAGGGTTTGTATCCTACAATGAGCAGTTCTTC,TRBJ2-1,17,.,.,TRBV7-9
CASSRSGTDGNTIYF,TGCGCCAGCAGCAGATCCGGGACAGATGGAAACACCATATATTTT,TRBJ1-3,15,.,TRBD1,TRBV5-1
CASSPASGHEQFF,TGTGCCAGCAGCCCCGCTAGCGGGCACGAGCAGTTCTTC,TRBJ2-1,13,.,TRBD2,TRBV9
CASSIQGGGTTEAFF,TGTGCCAGTAGTATTCAGGGCGGGGGGACCACTGAAGCTTTCTTT,TRBJ1-1,15,few,.,TRBV19
CASSQDGPSGVMDEQFF,TGCGCCAGCAGCCAAGATGGCCCTAGCGGTGTGATGGATGAGCAGTTCTTC,TRBJ2-1,17,.,TRBD2,TRBV4-1
CASSVPDRGRNQPQHF,TGTGCCAGTAGTGTCCCGGACAGGGGAAGAAATCAGCCCCAGCATTTT,TRBJ1-5,16,.,TRBD1,TRBV19
CASSFGQSGANVLTF,TGCGCCAGCAGCTTCGGACAGAGTGGGGCCAACGTCCTGACTTTC,TRBJ2-6,15,.,.,TRBV5-1
CASLYDIAYEQYF,TGTGCCAGCCTCTATGACATTGCCTACGAGCAGTACTTC,TRBJ2-7,13,.,.,TRBV2